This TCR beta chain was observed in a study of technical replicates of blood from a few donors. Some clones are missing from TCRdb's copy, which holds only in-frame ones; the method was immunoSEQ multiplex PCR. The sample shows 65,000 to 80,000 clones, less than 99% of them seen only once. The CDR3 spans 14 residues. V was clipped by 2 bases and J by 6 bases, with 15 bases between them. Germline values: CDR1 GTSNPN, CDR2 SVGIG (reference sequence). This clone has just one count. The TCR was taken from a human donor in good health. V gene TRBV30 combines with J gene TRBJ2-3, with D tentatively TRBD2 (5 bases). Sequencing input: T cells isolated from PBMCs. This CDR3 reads CAWSIWGVRDTQYF. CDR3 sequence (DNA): TGTGCCTGGAGTATATGGGGAGTCAGGGATACGCAGTATTTT.